Following are 2 T cell receptor beta chains from one sample sequenced in a study of shared clonotypes between healthy human individuals. Sequenced by immunoSEQ multiplex PCR; TCRdb stores in-frame clones only, minus some. Among hundreds of thousands of clones listed, about 74% were seen once. Material: memory CD4+ T cells sorted from blood. Subset specified: CD45RA-negative fraction. The receptor source for this set is a woman in her 30s in good health.

This clone has a count of ten or more. This chain joins TRBV11-2 and TRBJ2-3, with D possibly being TRBD2 (5 bases). Deletions cut 5 bases from V and 2 bases from J, with 14 bases between. CDR3 size: 15 residues. Per the germline V gene, CDR1 is SGHAT and CDR2 is FQNNGV. This CDR3 is CASSPTTGDTDTQYF. The CDR3 coding sequence is TGTGCCAGCAGCCCTACTACCGGGGACACAGATACGCAGTATTTT.

In DNA, the CDR3 is TGTGCCATCGGGTCCCAGCAGACCTACGAGCAGTACTTC. It specifies CAIGSQQTYEQYF. The chain recombines TRBV10-3 with TRBJ2-7; no clear D. CDR1 and CDR2 from the germline V gene are ENHRY and SYGVKD. The germline V and J ends were trimmed by 8 bases and 2 bases, with 13 bases remaining between them. This CDR3 region has 13 residues.